This section outlines one T cell receptor beta chain sequence together with its context. Its matching antigen is unknown. The record originates from a study of long-term antiretroviral therapy in people with HIV. As for the study in general: There is a gap of about a decade between the earliest samples and the later 2015 immediate-ART recommendation.

Study results and limitations: Upon ART, diversity increased but remained lower than transplant donor controls. Clones that had undergone expansion before ART prevailed in the repertoire throughout all time points.

Investigators performed immunoSEQ version v3.0 at survey level. Clones were read by immunoSEQ multiplex PCR, and TCRdb kept only the in-frame ones, dropping some. This sample carries about 22,000 clones, roughly 80% of them seen once, and the ten largest clones take about 4.6%. This sequence originates from a man aged 25 to 45 with HIV. The source was unsorted PBMCs, collected about 5.7 years after starting antiretroviral therapy.

The CDR3 sequence is CASSLSSPGSSYNSPLHF. In DNA, the CDR3 is TGTGCCAGCAGCTTATCTTCGCCCGGCAGCTCCTATAATTCACCCCTCCACTTT. This sequence joins TRBV11-2 and TRBJ1-6; D is ambiguous. The V end lost 2 bases, the J end lost 0 bases, and 14 bases lay between the germline ends. Germline loops: CDR1 SGHAT, CDR2 FQNNGV. This CDR3 is 18 amino acids long.